This T cell receptor (beta chain) was sequenced for a study of cytomegalovirus exposure and HLA in healthy donors. This clone showed up just once. V gave up 8 bases and J gave up 0 bases, with 13 bases separating them. CDR3 length: 14 residues. Germline-derived CDR1 and CDR2 are MDHEN and SYDVKM. Primers included in the PCR were 60 Vbeta and 13 Jbeta primers. Only in-frame clones appear in the TCRdb table, and some are missing; sequencing was by immunoSEQ multiplex PCR. This sample has 100,000 to 150,000 clones, with roughly 83% found just once. This sequence was found in a man aged 18 to 30 in good health and CMV-seropositive. What was sequenced was PBMCs. The chain links TRBV28 to TRBJ1-1; D gene uncertain. CDR3 residues: CASRLPDLNTEAFF. The CDR3, as DNA: TGTGCCAGCCGCCTACCTGATTTGAACACTGAAGCTTTCTTT.